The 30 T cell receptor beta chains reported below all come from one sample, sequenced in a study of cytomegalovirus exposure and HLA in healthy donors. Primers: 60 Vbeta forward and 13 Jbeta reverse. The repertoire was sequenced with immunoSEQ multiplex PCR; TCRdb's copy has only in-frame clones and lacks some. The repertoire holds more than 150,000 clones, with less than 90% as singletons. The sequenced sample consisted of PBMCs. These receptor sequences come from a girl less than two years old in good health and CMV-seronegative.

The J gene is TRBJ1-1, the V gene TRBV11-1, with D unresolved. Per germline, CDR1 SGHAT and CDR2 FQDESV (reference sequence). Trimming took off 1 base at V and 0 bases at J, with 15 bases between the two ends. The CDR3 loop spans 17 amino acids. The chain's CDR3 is CASSLVTDHPMNTEAFF. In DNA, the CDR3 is TGTGCCAGCAGCTTAGTCACAGACCACCCCATGAACACTGAAGCTTTCTTT.

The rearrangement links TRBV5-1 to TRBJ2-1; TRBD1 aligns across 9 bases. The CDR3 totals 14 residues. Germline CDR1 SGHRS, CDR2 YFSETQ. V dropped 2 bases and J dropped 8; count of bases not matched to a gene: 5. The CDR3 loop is CASSLGTGYHEQFF. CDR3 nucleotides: TGCGCCAGCAGCTTAGGGACAGGGTATCATGAGCAGTTCTTC.

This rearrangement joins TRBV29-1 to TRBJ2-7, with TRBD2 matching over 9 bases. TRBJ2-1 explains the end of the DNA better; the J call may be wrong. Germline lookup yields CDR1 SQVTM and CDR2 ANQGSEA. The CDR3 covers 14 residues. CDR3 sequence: CSVVRSGSYNEQFF. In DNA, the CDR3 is TGCAGCGTTGTTCGTAGCGGGAGCTACAATGAGCAGTTCTTC.

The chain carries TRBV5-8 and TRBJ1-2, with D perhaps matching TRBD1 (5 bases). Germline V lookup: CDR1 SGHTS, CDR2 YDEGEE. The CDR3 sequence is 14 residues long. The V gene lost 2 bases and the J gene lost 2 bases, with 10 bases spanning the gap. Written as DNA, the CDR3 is TGTGCCAGCAGCTTTCGCAGGGTGAACTATGGCTACACCTTC. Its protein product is CASSFRRVNYGYTF.

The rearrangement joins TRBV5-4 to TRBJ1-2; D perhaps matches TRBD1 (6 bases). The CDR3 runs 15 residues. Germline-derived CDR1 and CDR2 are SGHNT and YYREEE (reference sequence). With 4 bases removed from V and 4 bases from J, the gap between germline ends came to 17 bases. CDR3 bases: TGTGCCAGCAGCGTAAACAGGGCCATTGTCTATGGCTACACCTTC. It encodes CASSVNRAIVYGYTF.

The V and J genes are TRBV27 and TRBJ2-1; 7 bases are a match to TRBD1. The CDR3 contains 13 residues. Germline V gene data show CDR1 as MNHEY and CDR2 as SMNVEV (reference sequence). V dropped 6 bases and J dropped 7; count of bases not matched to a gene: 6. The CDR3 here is CASSRQGSNEQFF. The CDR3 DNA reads TGTGCCAGCAGCCGACAGGGCTCGAATGAGCAGTTCTTC.

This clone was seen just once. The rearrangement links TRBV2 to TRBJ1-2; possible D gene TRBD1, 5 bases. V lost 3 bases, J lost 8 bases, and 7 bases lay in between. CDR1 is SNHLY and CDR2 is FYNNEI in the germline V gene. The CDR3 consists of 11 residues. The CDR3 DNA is TGTGCCAGCAGTGAGGAGGGGGGCTACACCTTC. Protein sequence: CASSEEGGYTF.

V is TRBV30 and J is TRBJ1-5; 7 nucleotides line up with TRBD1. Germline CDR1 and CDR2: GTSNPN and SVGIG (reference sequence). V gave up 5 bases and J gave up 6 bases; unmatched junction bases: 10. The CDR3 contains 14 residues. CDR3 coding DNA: TGTGCCTGGGCGAGGGCAGGGGGTAGTCAGCCCCAGCATTTT. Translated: CAWARAGGSQPQHF.

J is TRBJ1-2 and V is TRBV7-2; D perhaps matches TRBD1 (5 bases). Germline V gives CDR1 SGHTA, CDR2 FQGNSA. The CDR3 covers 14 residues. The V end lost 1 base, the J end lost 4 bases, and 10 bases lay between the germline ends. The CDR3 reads CASSLVGDSYGYTF. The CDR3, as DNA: TGTGCCAGCAGCTTAGTGGGTGACAGCTATGGCTACACCTTC.

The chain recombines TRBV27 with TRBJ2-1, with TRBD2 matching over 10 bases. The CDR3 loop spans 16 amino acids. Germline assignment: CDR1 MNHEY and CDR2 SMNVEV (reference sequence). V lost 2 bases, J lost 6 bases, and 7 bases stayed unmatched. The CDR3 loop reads CASSLSLAGVPNEQFF. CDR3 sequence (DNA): TGTGCCAGCAGTTTAAGTCTAGCGGGAGTTCCCAATGAGCAGTTCTTC.

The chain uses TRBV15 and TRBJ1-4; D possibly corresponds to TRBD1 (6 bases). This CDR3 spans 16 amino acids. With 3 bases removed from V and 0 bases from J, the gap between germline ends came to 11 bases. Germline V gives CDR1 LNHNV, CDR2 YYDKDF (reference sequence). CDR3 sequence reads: CATSRADRATNEKLFF. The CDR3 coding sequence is TGTGCCACCAGCAGGGCGGACAGAGCAACTAATGAAAAACTGTTTTTT.

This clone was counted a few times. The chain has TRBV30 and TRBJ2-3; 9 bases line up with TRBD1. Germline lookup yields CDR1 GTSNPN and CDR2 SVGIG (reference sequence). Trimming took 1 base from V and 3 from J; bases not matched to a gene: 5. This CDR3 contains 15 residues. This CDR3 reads CAWSATGGGTDTQYF. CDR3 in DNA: TGTGCCTGGAGTGCAACAGGGGGCGGGACAGATACGCAGTATTTT.

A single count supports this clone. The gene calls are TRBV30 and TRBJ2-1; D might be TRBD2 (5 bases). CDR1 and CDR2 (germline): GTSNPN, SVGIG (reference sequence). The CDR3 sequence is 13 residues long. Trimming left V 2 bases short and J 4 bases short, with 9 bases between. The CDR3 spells CAWSRGSYNEQFF. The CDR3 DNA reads TGTGCCTGGAGTAGAGGGAGTTACAATGAGCAGTTCTTC.

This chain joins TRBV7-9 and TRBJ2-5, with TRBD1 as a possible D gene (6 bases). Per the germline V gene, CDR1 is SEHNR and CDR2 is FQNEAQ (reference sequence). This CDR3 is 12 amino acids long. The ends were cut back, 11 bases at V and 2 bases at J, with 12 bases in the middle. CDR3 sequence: CALGRGQETQYF. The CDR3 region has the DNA TGTGCCCTTGGCAGGGGTCAAGAGACCCAGTACTTC.

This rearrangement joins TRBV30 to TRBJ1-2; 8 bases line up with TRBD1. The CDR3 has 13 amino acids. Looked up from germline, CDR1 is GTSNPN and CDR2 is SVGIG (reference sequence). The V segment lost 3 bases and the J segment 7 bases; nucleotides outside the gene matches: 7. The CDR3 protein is CAWRWTGRGGYTF. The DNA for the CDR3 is TGTGCCTGGAGGTGGACAGGGAGAGGTGGCTACACCTTC.

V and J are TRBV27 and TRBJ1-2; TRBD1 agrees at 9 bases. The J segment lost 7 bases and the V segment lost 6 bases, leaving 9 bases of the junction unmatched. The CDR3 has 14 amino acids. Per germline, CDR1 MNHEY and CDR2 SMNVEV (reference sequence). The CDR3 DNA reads TGTGCCAGCAGCCAAACAGGGGGCGCGCTTGGCTACACCTTC. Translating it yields CASSQTGGALGYTF.

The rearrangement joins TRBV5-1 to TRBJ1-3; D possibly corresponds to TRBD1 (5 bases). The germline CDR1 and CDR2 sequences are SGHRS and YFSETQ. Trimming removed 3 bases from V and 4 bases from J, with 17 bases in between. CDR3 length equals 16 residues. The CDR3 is CASSSTLGRAGNTIYF. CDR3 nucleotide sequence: TGCGCCAGCAGCTCCACCCTTGGCAGGGCCGGAAACACCATATATTTT.

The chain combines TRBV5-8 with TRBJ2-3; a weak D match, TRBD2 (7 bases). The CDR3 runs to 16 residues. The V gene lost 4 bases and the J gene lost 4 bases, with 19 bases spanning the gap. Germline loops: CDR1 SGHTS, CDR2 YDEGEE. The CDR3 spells CASSQGRAGASDTQYF. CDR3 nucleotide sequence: TGTGCCAGCAGCCAGGGGCGGGCGGGGGCCTCAGATACGCAGTATTTT.

The CDR3 coding sequence is TGTGCCAGCAGCTCTAGACAGTCCTACGAGCAGTACTTC. The encoded protein is CASSSRQSYEQYF. This chain links TRBV7-2 with TRBJ2-7; possible D gene TRBD1, 5 bases. Germline V gene data show CDR1 as SGHTA and CDR2 as FQGNSA. The CDR3 contains 13 residues. Trimming removed 4 bases at V and 1 base at J, with 8 bases between.

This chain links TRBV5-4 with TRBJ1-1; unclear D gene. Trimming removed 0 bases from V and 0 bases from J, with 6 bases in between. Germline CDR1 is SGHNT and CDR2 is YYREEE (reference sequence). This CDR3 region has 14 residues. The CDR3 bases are TGTGCCAGCAGCTTGGCCCAGATGAACACTGAAGCTTTCTTT. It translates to CASSLAQMNTEAFF.

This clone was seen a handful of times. CDR3 bases: TGCGCCAGCAGCCAAGATCTGGAGGGCCTAGACAATGAGCAGTTCTTC. This codes for CASSQDLEGLDNEQFF. The chain recombines TRBV4-3 with TRBJ2-1; perhaps TRBD2 as D (6 bases). Trimming shortened V by 0 bases and J by 5 bases, and 14 bases separated the two germline ends. CDR3 length: 16 amino acids. Germline V lookup: CDR1 LGHNA, CDR2 YSLEER.

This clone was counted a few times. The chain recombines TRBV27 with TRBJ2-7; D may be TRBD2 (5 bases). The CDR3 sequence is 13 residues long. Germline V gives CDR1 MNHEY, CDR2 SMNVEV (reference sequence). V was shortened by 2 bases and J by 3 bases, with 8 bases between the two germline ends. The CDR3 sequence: CASSLGGRYEQYF. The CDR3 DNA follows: TGTGCCAGCAGTTTAGGAGGTCGCTACGAGCAGTACTTC.

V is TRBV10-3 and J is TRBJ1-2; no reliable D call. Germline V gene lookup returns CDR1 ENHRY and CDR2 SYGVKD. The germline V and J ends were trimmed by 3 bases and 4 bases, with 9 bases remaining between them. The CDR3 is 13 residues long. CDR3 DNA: TGTGCCATCAGTGAAACAGACCGCTATGGCTACACCTTC. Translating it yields CAISETDRYGYTF.

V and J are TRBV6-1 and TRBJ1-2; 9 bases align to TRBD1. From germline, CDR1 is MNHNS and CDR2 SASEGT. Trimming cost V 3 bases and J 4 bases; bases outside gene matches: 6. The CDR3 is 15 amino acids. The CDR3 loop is CASSDPGQGGYGYTF. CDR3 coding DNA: TGTGCCAGCAGTGATCCGGGACAGGGTGGCTATGGCTACACCTTC.

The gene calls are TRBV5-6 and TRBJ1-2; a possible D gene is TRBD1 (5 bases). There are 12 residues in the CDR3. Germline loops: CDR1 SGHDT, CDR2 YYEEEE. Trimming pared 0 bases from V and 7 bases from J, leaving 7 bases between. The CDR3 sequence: CASSLVQGGYTF. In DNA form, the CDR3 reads TGTGCCAGCAGCTTGGTGCAGGGTGGCTACACCTTC. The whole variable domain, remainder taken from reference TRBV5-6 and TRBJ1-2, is DAGVTQSPTHLIKTRGQQVTLRCSPKSGHDTVSWYQQALGQGPQFIFQYYEEEERQRGNFPDRFSGHQFPNYSSELNVNALLLGDSALYLCASSLVQGGYTFGSGTRLTVV.

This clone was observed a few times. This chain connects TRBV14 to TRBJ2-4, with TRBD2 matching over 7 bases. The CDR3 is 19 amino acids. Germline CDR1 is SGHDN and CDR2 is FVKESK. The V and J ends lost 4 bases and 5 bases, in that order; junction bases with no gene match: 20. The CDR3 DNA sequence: TGTGCCAGCAGCCCGCGACTGGCGGGAGTCGGTCCGGCGGAAAACATTCAGTACTTC. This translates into CASSPRLAGVGPAENIQYF.

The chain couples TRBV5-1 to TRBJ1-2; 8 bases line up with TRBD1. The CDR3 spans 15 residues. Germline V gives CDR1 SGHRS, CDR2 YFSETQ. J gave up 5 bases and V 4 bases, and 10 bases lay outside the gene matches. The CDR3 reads CASSLTGGIGYGYTF. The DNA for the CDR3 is TGCGCCAGCAGCCTTACAGGGGGGATAGGATATGGCTACACCTTC.

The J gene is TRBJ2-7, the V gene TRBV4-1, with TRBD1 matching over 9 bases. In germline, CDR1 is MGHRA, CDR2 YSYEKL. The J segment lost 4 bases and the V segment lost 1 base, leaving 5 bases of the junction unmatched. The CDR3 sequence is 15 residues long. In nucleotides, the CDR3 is TGCGCCAGCAGCCAAGGGGACAGGGCGGTTTACGAGCAGTACTTC. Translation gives CASSQGDRAVYEQYF.

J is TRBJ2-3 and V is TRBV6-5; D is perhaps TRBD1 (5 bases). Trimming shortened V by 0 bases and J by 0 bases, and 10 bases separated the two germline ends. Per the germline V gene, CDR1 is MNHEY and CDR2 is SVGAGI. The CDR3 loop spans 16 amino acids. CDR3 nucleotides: TGTGCCAGCAGTTACTCAGTGGCAGGGAGCACAGATACGCAGTATTTT. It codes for CASSYSVAGSTDTQYF.

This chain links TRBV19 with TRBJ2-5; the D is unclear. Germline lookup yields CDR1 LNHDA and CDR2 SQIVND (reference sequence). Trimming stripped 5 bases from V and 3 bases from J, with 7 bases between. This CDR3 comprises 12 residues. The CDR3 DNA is TGTGCCAGTAGTGCCAGCGAAGAGACCCAGTACTTC. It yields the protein CASSASEETQYF.